The rows below give T cell receptor beta chains drawn from one sample of a study of blood T cell repertoires in COVID-19. Method: immunoSEQ multiplex PCR; TCRdb's copy keeps in-frame clones and lacks some. In the table there are some 390,000 clones, around 89% of which are singletons. Sequencing used PBMCs or T cells enriched from blood (not recorded which). These receptors originate from a man under 40 who had recovered from COVID-19. CDR3s include the opening cysteine and the closing phenylalanine or tryptophan. The order of the fields is J gene, clone size, CDR3 length, D gene, V gene, CDR3 protein, CDR3 DNA. A D gene is named only where the DNA matches it firmly. Size tells how often a clone was seen (once, few, many) or the class of an expanded clone, and some rows leave it out.

J gene: TRBJ1-2; clone size: once; CDR3 length: 15; D gene: .; V gene: TRBV2; CDR3 protein: CASSVTEPGSYGYTF; CDR3 DNA: TGTGCCAGCAGTGTAACAGAACCGGGGAGCTATGGCTACACCTTC
J gene: TRBJ2-1; clone size: few; CDR3 length: 17; D gene: TRBD2; V gene: TRBV6-6; CDR3 protein: CASSPTSGRVLYNEQFF; CDR3 DNA: TGTGCCAGCAGTCCGACTAGCGGGAGGGTACTTTACAATGAGCAGTTCTTC
J gene: TRBJ1-1; clone size: .; CDR3 length: 13; D gene: TRBD1; V gene: TRBV12-3/TRBV12-4; CDR3 protein: CASSYGTGREAFF; CDR3 DNA: TGTGCCAGCAGTTACGGGACAGGGAGAGAAGCTTTCTTT
J gene: TRBJ1-5; clone size: .; CDR3 length: 15; D gene: TRBD1; V gene: TRBV9; CDR3 protein: CASSATGSGNQPQHF; CDR3 DNA: TGTGCCAGCAGCGCGACAGGGAGCGGCAATCAGCCCCAGCATTTT
J gene: TRBJ2-5; clone size: .; CDR3 length: 16; D gene: TRBD2; V gene: TRBV9; CDR3 protein: CASSVGSGSVLETQYF; CDR3 DNA: TGTGCCAGCAGCGTAGGTAGCGGGAGCGTTTTGGAGACCCAGTACTTC
J gene: TRBJ2-7; clone size: .; CDR3 length: 12; D gene: .; V gene: TRBV28; CDR3 protein: CASSPASYEQYF; CDR3 DNA: TGTGCCAGCAGCCCCGCGTCCTACGAGCAGTACTTC
J gene: TRBJ1-3; clone size: .; CDR3 length: 14; D gene: .; V gene: TRBV28; CDR3 protein: CAGSGGAAGNTIYF; CDR3 DNA: TGTGCCGGATCCGGGGGGGCGGCTGGAAACACCATATATTTT
J gene: TRBJ1-6; clone size: .; CDR3 length: 15; D gene: TRBD1; V gene: TRBV5-1; CDR3 protein: CASSRDRVRNSPLHF; CDR3 DNA: TGCGCCAGCAGCAGAGACAGGGTCCGTAATTCACCCCTCCACTTT
J gene: TRBJ2-7; clone size: .; CDR3 length: 16; D gene: TRBD2; V gene: TRBV6-5; CDR3 protein: CASSSTGLADSYEQYF; CDR3 DNA: TGTGCCAGCAGTTCGACGGGACTAGCGGACTCCTACGAGCAGTACTTC
J gene: TRBJ1-1; clone size: once; CDR3 length: 15; D gene: .; V gene: TRBV11-1; CDR3 protein: CASSLEGGVNTEAFF; CDR3 DNA: TGTGCCAGCAGCTTAGAAGGGGGAGTGAACACTGAAGCTTTCTTT
J gene: TRBJ1-5; clone size: .; CDR3 length: 15; D gene: .; V gene: TRBV6-5; CDR3 protein: CASSRTGAGGQPQHF; CDR3 DNA: TGTGCCAGCAGCCGGACTGGCGCGGGCGGTCAGCCCCAGCATTTT
J gene: TRBJ2-1; clone size: .; CDR3 length: 13; D gene: TRBD2; V gene: TRBV30; CDR3 protein: CAWTSGRMNEQFF; CDR3 DNA: TGTGCCTGGACTAGCGGGAGGATGAATGAGCAGTTCTTC
J gene: TRBJ1-4; clone size: .; CDR3 length: 15; D gene: .; V gene: TRBV18; CDR3 protein: CASSPPSGEGKKLFF; CDR3 DNA: TGTGCCAGCTCACCACCGTCGGGGGAAGGGAAAAAACTGTTTTTT
J gene: TRBJ1-4; clone size: once; CDR3 length: 15; D gene: .; V gene: TRBV2; CDR3 protein: CASIKQTPGNEKLFF; CDR3 DNA: TGTGCCAGCATTAAGCAGACGCCGGGTAATGAAAAACTGTTTTTT
J gene: TRBJ2-7; clone size: .; CDR3 length: 15; D gene: TRBD1; V gene: TRBV5-4; CDR3 protein: CASSTGTGGLGEQYF; CDR3 DNA: TGTGCCAGCAGCACCGGGACAGGGGGATTGGGGGAGCAGTACTTC
J gene: TRBJ2-1; clone size: .; CDR3 length: 16; D gene: TRBD2; V gene: TRBV4-1; CDR3 protein: CASSASGRALYGEQFF; CDR3 DNA: TGCGCCAGCAGCGCGAGCGGGAGGGCACTGTACGGTGAGCAGTTCTTC
J gene: TRBJ2-1; clone size: .; CDR3 length: 15; D gene: TRBD2; V gene: TRBV6-5; CDR3 protein: CASKRLGLARNEQFF; CDR3 DNA: TGTGCCAGCAAACGACTAGGACTAGCGAGGAATGAGCAGTTCTTC
J gene: TRBJ2-7; clone size: .; CDR3 length: 14; D gene: TRBD2; V gene: TRBV3-1/TRBV3-2; CDR3 protein: CASSQTSGFYEQYF; CDR3 DNA: TGTGCCAGCAGCCAGACTAGCGGGTTCTACGAGCAGTACTTC
J gene: TRBJ1-1; clone size: .; CDR3 length: 13; D gene: .; V gene: TRBV7-2; CDR3 protein: CASSFGGNTEAFF; CDR3 DNA: TGTGCCAGCAGCTTTGGAGGGAACACTGAAGCTTTCTTT
J gene: TRBJ2-1; clone size: .; CDR3 length: 15; D gene: TRBD2; V gene: TRBV30; CDR3 protein: CAWGKGLTSGDEQFF; CDR3 DNA: TGTGCCTGGGGCAAGGGACTGACTAGCGGCGATGAGCAGTTCTTC
J gene: TRBJ2-3; clone size: .; CDR3 length: 16; D gene: TRBD1; V gene: TRBV28; CDR3 protein: CASSFRPTGGVNTQYF; CDR3 DNA: TGTGCCAGCAGTTTCCGCCCGACAGGGGGCGTAAATACGCAGTATTTT
J gene: TRBJ1-1; clone size: .; CDR3 length: 14; D gene: .; V gene: TRBV5-1; CDR3 protein: CASSLDGGNTEAFF; CDR3 DNA: TGCGCCAGCAGCTTGGATGGCGGCAACACTGAAGCTTTCTTT
J gene: TRBJ2-4; clone size: .; CDR3 length: 18; D gene: .; V gene: TRBV27; CDR3 protein: CASSLYPLRAGVKNIQYF; CDR3 DNA: TGTGCCAGCAGTTTATACCCCCTGAGGGCAGGGGTCAAAAACATTCAGTACTTC
J gene: TRBJ1-2; clone size: .; CDR3 length: 16; D gene: TRBD1; V gene: TRBV3-1/TRBV3-2; CDR3 protein: CASSQVDRGPSSVYTF; CDR3 DNA: TGTGCCAGCAGCCAAGTGGACAGGGGTCCTTCCTCGGTCTACACCTTC
J gene: TRBJ1-1; clone size: .; CDR3 length: 15; D gene: .; V gene: TRBV2; CDR3 protein: CASSRFGRASTEAFF; CDR3 DNA: TGTGCCAGCAGTAGATTTGGCAGGGCAAGCACTGAAGCTTTCTTT
J gene: TRBJ1-1; clone size: .; CDR3 length: 13; D gene: TRBD1; V gene: TRBV10-2; CDR3 protein: CASMTDRDTEAFF; CDR3 DNA: TGCGCCAGCATGACAGACAGGGACACTGAAGCTTTCTTT
J gene: TRBJ2-5; clone size: .; CDR3 length: 18; D gene: TRBD1; V gene: TRBV7-6; CDR3 protein: CASSLYITGTGFKETQYF; CDR3 DNA: TGTGCCAGCAGCTTATACATTACCGGGACAGGGTTTAAGGAGACCCAGTACTTC
J gene: TRBJ2-5; clone size: few; CDR3 length: 11; D gene: .; V gene: TRBV20-1; CDR3 protein: CSAPSSETQYF; CDR3 DNA: TGCAGTGCTCCCAGTTCGGAGACCCAGTACTTC
J gene: TRBJ2-3; clone size: .; CDR3 length: 14; D gene: .; V gene: TRBV7-3; CDR3 protein: CASSAVGGRDTQYF; CDR3 DNA: TGTGCCAGCAGCGCCGTCGGCGGCCGGGATACGCAGTATTTT
J gene: TRBJ1-4; clone size: .; CDR3 length: 11; D gene: .; V gene: TRBV19; CDR3 protein: CASRAGGKLFF; CDR3 DNA: TGTGCCAGTAGAGCGGGGGGTAAACTGTTTTTT
J gene: TRBJ1-5; clone size: .; CDR3 length: 12; D gene: .; V gene: TRBV19; CDR3 protein: CASTVEDQPQHF; CDR3 DNA: TGTGCCAGTACGGTGGAGGATCAGCCCCAGCATTTT
J gene: TRBJ1-2; clone size: once; CDR3 length: 14; D gene: TRBD1; V gene: TRBV28; CDR3 protein: CASSDRQGFRGYTF; CDR3 DNA: TGTGCCAGCAGTGATCGACAGGGGTTTCGTGGCTACACCTTC
J gene: TRBJ2-7; clone size: .; CDR3 length: 15; D gene: TRBD1; V gene: TRBV20-1; CDR3 protein: CSASPGQGMSGEQYF; CDR3 DNA: TGCAGTGCTAGTCCCGGACAGGGTATGTCAGGCGAGCAGTACTTC
J gene: TRBJ1-1; clone size: .; CDR3 length: 14; D gene: .; V gene: TRBV5-6; CDR3 protein: CASSLLGRGDEAFF; CDR3 DNA: TGTGCCAGCAGCTTGTTGGGTAGGGGCGATGAAGCTTTCTTT
J gene: TRBJ2-1; clone size: .; CDR3 length: 15; D gene: .; V gene: TRBV15; CDR3 protein: CATSRELALGNEQFF; CDR3 DNA: TGTGCCACCAGCAGAGAACTAGCTTTGGGAAATGAGCAGTTCTTC
J gene: TRBJ2-3; clone size: .; CDR3 length: 12; D gene: TRBD2; V gene: TRBV3-1/TRBV3-2; CDR3 protein: CASSQGLAKQYF; CDR3 DNA: TGTGCCAGCAGCCAGGGACTAGCGAAGCAGTATTTT
J gene: TRBJ2-3; clone size: .; CDR3 length: 15; D gene: TRBD1; V gene: TRBV5-1; CDR3 protein: CASTHRQGRTDTQYF; CDR3 DNA: TGCGCCAGCACTCACAGACAGGGCCGCACAGATACGCAGTATTTT
J gene: TRBJ1-2; clone size: .; CDR3 length: 15; D gene: .; V gene: TRBV27; CDR3 protein: CASSLSVAEAYGYTF; CDR3 DNA: TGTGCCAGCAGTTTATCTGTCGCTGAGGCCTATGGCTACACCTTC
J gene: TRBJ2-2; clone size: .; CDR3 length: 13; D gene: .; V gene: TRBV7-2; CDR3 protein: CASTDRGTGELFF; CDR3 DNA: TGTGCCAGCACCGACCGGGGCACCGGGGAGCTGTTTTTT
J gene: TRBJ1-1; clone size: .; CDR3 length: 14; D gene: TRBD1; V gene: TRBV5-1; CDR3 protein: CASSPGDRVTEAFF; CDR3 DNA: TGCGCCAGCAGCCCGGGGGACAGGGTGACTGAAGCTTTCTTT
J gene: TRBJ2-7; clone size: .; CDR3 length: 13; D gene: .; V gene: TRBV24-1; CDR3 protein: CATSGAGSYEQYF; CDR3 DNA: TGTGCCACCAGTGGGGCAGGGTCCTACGAGCAGTACTTC